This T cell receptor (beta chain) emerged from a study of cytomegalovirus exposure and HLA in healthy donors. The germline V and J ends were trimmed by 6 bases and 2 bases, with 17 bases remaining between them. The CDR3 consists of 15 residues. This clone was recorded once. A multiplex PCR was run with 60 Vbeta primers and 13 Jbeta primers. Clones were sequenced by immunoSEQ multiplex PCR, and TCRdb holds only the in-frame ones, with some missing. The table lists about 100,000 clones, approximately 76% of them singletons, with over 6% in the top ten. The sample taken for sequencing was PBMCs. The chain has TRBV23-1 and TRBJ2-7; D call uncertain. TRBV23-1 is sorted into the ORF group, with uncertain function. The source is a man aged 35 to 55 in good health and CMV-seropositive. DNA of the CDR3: TGCGCCAGCAGCCCCCTGCCCCGAGGTCCCTACGAGCAGTACTTC. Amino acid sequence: CASSPLPRGPYEQYF.